This T cell receptor beta chain was obtained from a study of cytomegalovirus exposure and HLA in healthy donors. Amplification used 60 Vbeta primers and 13 Jbeta primers. Assay: immunoSEQ multiplex PCR; the TCRdb copy retains only in-frame clones and omits some. The sample has about 140,000 clones, over 65% seen once; the top ten hold 1.5% to 2%. Trimming took 0 bases from V and 5 from J, leaving 8 bases between them. The length of the CDR3 is 13 residues. The germline CDR1 and CDR2 sequences are SGHRS and YFSETQ. A note on this clone: What it binds is unknown.

Study-level findings and limits: Later work found most CMV-associated TCR beta chains apparently HLA-restricted.

Input material: PBMCs. The chain couples TRBV5-1 to TRBJ2-5; maybe TRBD1 (6 bases). This TCR came from a woman in her twenties or thirties in good health and CMV-seronegative. The CDR3 region is CASSLEQGETQYF. The CDR3 DNA is TGCGCCAGCAGCTTGGAACAGGGCGAGACCCAGTACTTC.